Below are 28 T cell receptor beta chains sequenced from a single sample in a study of cytomegalovirus exposure and HLA in healthy donors listed by TCRdb under 2017. The library relied on the immunoSEQ multiplex PCR assay. For the multiplex PCR, a mixture combining 60 forward primers for TCR Vbeta segments and 13 reverse primers for TCR Jbeta segments was used. Here the immuneACCESS table is served through TCRdb, limited to in-frame sequences with V and J called. Missing clones are a known gap in these copies; in checked studies unresolved V genes cover under half, and the rest lacks a known reason. The sample records roughly 200,000 clones, around 84% of which are singletons. Of the sample, more than 3% is held by the ten largest clones. What was sequenced was PBMCs. Every receptor here comes from a man aged 35-49 years in good health and CMV-seropositive.

The genes are TRBV6-1 and TRBJ2-3; D may be TRBD2 (5 bases). Trimming took off 1 base at V and 2 bases at J, with 19 bases between the two ends. The germline gives CDR1 MNHNS, CDR2 SASEGT. This CDR3 contains 18 residues. Here the CDR3 reads CASSEEGGFRHTTDTQYF. The CDR3 nucleotides are TGTGCCAGCAGTGAAGAGGGCGGGTTCCGGCACACCACAGATACGCAGTATTTT.

The chain carries TRBV18 and TRBJ1-2; 7 positions match TRBD1. The CDR3 runs 13 residues. Germline V gene sequence: CDR1 KGHSH, CDR2 LQKENI. J gave up 6 bases and V 3 bases, and 4 bases lay outside the gene matches. The CDR3 loop is CASSPGQMDGYTF. In DNA, the CDR3 is TGTGCCAGCTCACCGGGACAGATGGATGGCTACACCTTC.

The chain couples TRBV7-3 to TRBJ2-3; D possibly corresponds to TRBD2 (7 bases). Germline values: CDR1 SGHTA, CDR2 FQGTGA. The CDR3 contains 14 residues. Trimming took 0 bases from V and 4 from J, leaving 8 bases between them. The CDR3 coding sequence is TGTGCCAGCAGCTTAACAGGGGGGGCAGATACGCAGTATTTT. It yields the protein CASSLTGGADTQYF.

The rearrangement uses TRBV4-2 and TRBJ1-1; D not resolved. V lost 1 base to trimming and J lost 0 bases, with 6 bases between them. The CDR3 has 14 residues. CDR1 is LGHNA and CDR2 is YNFKEQ in the germline V gene. The CDR3 coding sequence is TGTGCCAGCAGCCAAGCTTCGTTGAACACTGAAGCTTTCTTT. Its protein product is CASSQASLNTEAFF.

This clone was detected a few times. This sequence joins TRBV14 and TRBJ2-7; 10 nucleotides align to TRBD1. Losses at the gene ends were 4 bases for V and 7 bases for J; bases not matched to a gene: 13. Germline lookup yields CDR1 SGHDN and CDR2 FVKESK. The CDR3 sequence is 16 residues long. The CDR3 spells CASSLPGTGVRREQYF. The CDR3 DNA reads as TGTGCCAGCAGCCTGCCGGGGACAGGGGTGCGTCGGGAGCAGTACTTC.

The chain joins TRBV7-9 to TRBJ2-2, with D possibly matching TRBD1 (5 bases). V lost 2 bases and J lost 6, with 13 bases in between. This CDR3 contains 15 residues. CDR1 and CDR2 (germline): SEHNR, FQNEAQ (reference sequence). For the CDR3, the DNA is TGTGCCAGCAGCTTAATGCAGGGTGAAGCCGGGGAGCTGTTTTTT. Translation: CASSLMQGEAGELFF.

CDR3 DNA sequence: TGTGCCAGCAGCGTAGGACAGGGAGGTCTGTATGAGCAGTTCTTC. As protein: CASSVGQGGLYEQFF. The chain joins TRBV9 to TRBJ2-1; maybe TRBD1 (7 bases). V lost 0 bases, J lost 8 bases, and 15 bases lay in between. The length of the CDR3 is 15 residues. The germline V gene encodes CDR1 SGDLS and CDR2 YYNGEE.

The chain recombines TRBV7-9 with TRBJ1-4, with D possibly matching TRBD1 (6 bases). CDR1 SEHNR and CDR2 FQNEAQ come from the germline V gene (reference sequence). The V end was cut by 5 bases, the J end by 3 bases, with 13 bases between. This CDR3 is built from 15 residues. The CDR3 here is CASSTRTDPNEKLFF. The CDR3 DNA follows: TGTGCCAGCAGCACCCGGACAGATCCTAATGAAAAACTGTTTTTT.

Only one count was recorded for this clone. The rearrangement uses TRBV5-1 and TRBJ2-2; D unresolved. This CDR3 is built from 15 residues. Germline values: CDR1 SGHRS, CDR2 YFSETQ. Trimming shortened V by 0 bases and J by 0 bases, and 6 bases separated the two germline ends. In DNA form, the CDR3 reads TGCGCCAGCAGCTTGGGGCACGCGAACACCGGGGAGCTGTTTTTT. Encoded protein: CASSLGHANTGELFF.

The V call is TRBV2, the J call TRBJ2-7, with no clear D. Germline CDR1 reads SNHLY; CDR2 reads FYNNEI. With 6 bases removed from V and 6 bases from J, the gap between germline ends came to 12 bases. The CDR3 is 12 amino acids. CDR3 in DNA: TGTGCCAGCAGAGCAGGTGCTGGCGAGCAGTACTTC. This sequence encodes CASRAGAGEQYF.

The rearrangement uses TRBV10-3 and TRBJ2-1; 8 nucleotides match TRBD1. The CDR3 sequence is 14 residues long. V lost 11 bases and J lost 4; bases outside the gene matches: 10. Germline V gene sequence: CDR1 ENHRY, CDR2 SYGVKD. CDR3 nucleotides: TGTGCCGCCGCAGACAGGGGAGTTTACAATGAGCAGTTCTTC. Translating gives CAAADRGVYNEQFF.

This sequence joins TRBV5-1 and TRBJ2-5; D unresolved. The ends were cut back, 4 bases at V and 0 bases at J, with 13 bases in the middle. Per the germline V gene, CDR1 is SGHRS and CDR2 is YFSETQ. The CDR3 runs to 15 residues. The CDR3, as DNA: TGCGCCAGCAGCAATACTGACAAGTACCAAGAGACCCAGTACTTC. Amino acid sequence: CASSNTDKYQETQYF.

Notes on this clone: At one of its ends the junction is not consistent with the germline gene, which may arise from a read error. The chain links TRBV29-1 to TRBJ1-1, with TRBD1 matching over 10 bases. CDR1 is SQVTM, CDR2 ANQGSEA, per germline. CDR3 size: 12 residues. The CDR3 spells CSVEGLGQGGVF. The CDR3 region has the DNA TGCAGCGTTGAAGGCCTCGGACAGGGGGGAGTCTTT.

Here the CDR3 reads CASSLGGTGREKLFF. CDR3 coding DNA: TGTGCCAGCTCCCTCGGGGGGACAGGGCGAGAAAAACTGTTTTTT. The genes are TRBV18 and TRBJ1-4; 9 nucleotides agree with TRBD1. The length of the CDR3 is 15 residues. Germline-derived CDR1 and CDR2 are KGHSH and LQKENI. V trimming: 6 bases; J trimming: 8 bases; junction bases outside the gene matches: 10. Full variable domain (outside the CDR3, taken from reference TRBV18 and TRBJ1-4): NAGVMQNPRHLVRRRGQEARLRCSPMKGHSHVYWYRQLPEEGLKFMVYLQKENIIDESGMPKERFSAEFPKEGPSILRIQQVVRGDSAAYFCASSLGGTGREKLFFGSGTQLSVL.

The chain uses TRBV27 and TRBJ2-7; 9 bases are shared with TRBD1. Germline values: CDR1 MNHEY, CDR2 SMNVEV (reference sequence). The CDR3 has 12 amino acids. With V trimmed by 5 bases and J by 8 bases, 4 bases remained unmatched. The CDR3 DNA reads TGTGCCAGCAGTCAGACAGGGGGTAAGCAGTACTTC. Translated: CASSQTGGKQYF.

As for this clone: A read error may produce the germline difference seen at one junction end. This rearrangement joins TRBV5-6 to TRBJ2-1, with D hard to call. CDR1 is SGHDT, CDR2 YYEEEE, per germline. The CDR3 sequence is 14 residues long. In nucleotides, the CDR3 is TGTGCCAACAGCTTGGGTGAGATTAACAATGAGCAGTTCTTC. Translating gives CANSLGEINNEQFF.

The rearrangement links TRBV27 to TRBJ2-7; TRBD2 matches 7 bases. Germline V gives CDR1 MNHEY, CDR2 SMNVEV (reference sequence). V gave up 6 bases and J gave up 6 bases; unmatched junction bases: 8. The CDR3 covers 13 residues. The CDR3 here is CASSPWGGGEQYF. CDR3 coding DNA: TGTGCCAGCAGCCCCTGGGGGGGAGGCGAGCAGTACTTC.

This chain uses TRBV4-1 with TRBJ1-2; weak D call: TRBD1 (5 bases). From germline, CDR1 is MGHRA and CDR2 YSYEKL. Trimming removed 0 bases at V and 4 bases at J, with 15 bases between. This CDR3 is built from 16 residues. DNA for the CDR3: TGCGCCAGCAGCCAAGAAATTAGTCAGGGCATCTATGGCTACACCTTC. This sequence encodes CASSQEISQGIYGYTF.

This clone was counted a few times. The chain combines TRBV19 with TRBJ1-4; TRBD1 aligns across 9 bases. V gave up 6 bases and J gave up 7 bases; unmatched junction bases: 9. Germline-derived CDR1 and CDR2 are LNHDA and SQIVND (reference sequence). The CDR3 covers 15 residues. Here the CDR3 reads CASRKDRGMAEKLFF. Written as DNA, the CDR3 is TGTGCCAGTAGAAAAGACAGGGGGATGGCTGAAAAACTGTTTTTT.

The chain joins TRBV7-9 to TRBJ2-7; 10 bases are a match to TRBD1. After removal of 5 bases from V and 3 bases from J, the junction contained 1 base not matched to a gene. CDR3 length: 13 amino acids. Germline-derived CDR1 and CDR2 are SEHNR and FQNEAQ (reference sequence). The CDR3 DNA reads as TGTGCCAGCAGCCGGACAGGGGGCTACGAGCAGTACTTC. Translation gives CASSRTGGYEQYF.

This chain connects TRBV19 to TRBJ1-4; no clear D. Germline CDR1 is LNHDA and CDR2 is SQIVND (reference sequence). This CDR3 spans 15 amino acids. Trimming left V 1 base short and J 4 bases short, with 10 bases between. Here the CDR3 DNA reads TGTGCCAGTAGTATAGGGGCCCGTCGTAATGAAAAACTGTTTTTT. Translation: CASSIGARRNEKLFF.

The chain joins TRBV19 to TRBJ2-2; D may be TRBD1 (6 bases). The CDR3 sequence is 14 residues long. Germline CDR1 and CDR2: LNHDA and SQIVND (reference sequence). The V and J ends lost 6 bases and 4 bases respectively, with 12 bases between them. The CDR3 protein is CASSTGLGTGELFF. The DNA for the CDR3 is TGTGCCAGTAGCACAGGGTTAGGCACCGGGGAGCTGTTTTTT. Looking up the rest from reference TRBV19 and TRBJ2-2 gives the full variable domain: DGGITQSPKYLFRKEGQNVTLSCEQNLNHDAMYWYRQDPGQGLRLIYYSQIVNDFQKGDIAEGYSVSREKKESFPLTVTSAQKNPTAFYLCASSTGLGTGELFFGEGSRLTVL.

This chain uses TRBV27 with TRBJ2-7, with 10 bases identical to TRBD2. With V trimmed by 1 base and J by 7 bases, 10 bases remained unmatched. The CDR3 loop spans 16 amino acids. Germline assignment: CDR1 MNHEY and CDR2 SMNVEV (reference sequence). The CDR3 loop is CASSLFWLAGVSEQYF. The CDR3 DNA sequence: TGTGCCAGCAGTTTATTTTGGCTAGCGGGAGTGTCGGAGCAGTACTTC.

This chain joins TRBV5-4 and TRBJ1-1; D gene uncertain. Trimming took off 3 bases at V and 5 bases at J, with 17 bases between the two ends. Germline loops: CDR1 SGHNT, CDR2 YYREEE (reference sequence). This CDR3 contains 15 residues. CDR3 amino acids: CASSSRRGRKTEAFF. The CDR3 DNA is TGTGCCAGCAGCTCCCGTCGAGGAAGGAAAACTGAAGCTTTCTTT.

V and J are TRBV19 and TRBJ1-6, with D possibly TRBD1 on 5 matching bases. V gave up 5 bases and J gave up 10 bases, with 15 bases separating them. This CDR3 is 14 amino acids long. The V gene's germline CDR1 is LNHDA and CDR2 SQIVND (reference sequence). Written as DNA, the CDR3 is TGTGCCAGTAGTGTGACAGTCGACGGCTCACCCCTCCACTTT. This translates into CASSVTVDGSPLHF.

This clone came up a few times. The chain carries TRBV4-1 and TRBJ2-2; 8 bases match TRBD1. The length of the CDR3 is 16 residues. Per the germline V gene, CDR1 is MGHRA and CDR2 is YSYEKL. With V trimmed by 6 bases and J by 4 bases, 10 bases remained unmatched. DNA for the CDR3: TGCGCCAGCAGTCCAGATACAGGGGGTGGCACCGGGGAGCTGTTTTTT. Amino acid sequence: CASSPDTGGGTGELFF.

The chain is built from TRBV11-2 and TRBJ2-3; D is uncertain. The germline V gene has CDR1 SGHAT and CDR2 FQNNGV. V lost 6 bases and J lost 4, with 14 bases in between. The CDR3 is 14 amino acids. CDR3 loop: CASSQNLGADTQYF. The DNA of the CDR3 is TGTGCCAGCAGTCAGAACCTAGGAGCAGATACGCAGTATTTT.

The V call is TRBV7-6, the J call TRBJ2-1, with 12 bases matching TRBD2. CDR1 and CDR2 from the germline V gene are SGHVS and FNYEAQ. V lost 5 bases, J lost 7 bases, and 9 bases stayed unmatched. The CDR3 is made up of 16 amino acids. CDR3 coding DNA: TGTGCCAGCAGCCCACTAGCGGGGGGAATTTATAATGAGCAGTTCTTC. Protein product: CASSPLAGGIYNEQFF.